The TCR beta chain under discussion was sequenced for a study of T cell changes during pregnancy in multiple sclerosis. The CDR3 length is 15 residues. With 4 bases clipped from V and 7 bases from J, the junction kept 5 bases outside the gene matches. CDR1 is SGHRS, CDR2 YFSETQ, per germline. Measured with immunoSEQ multiplex PCR; TCRdb has only the in-frame clones, and not every one. The table has under 120,000 clones, approximately 90% seen once. This clone was seen more than once but under ten times. The sample here was peripheral blood, taken after pregnancy. The receptor was derived from a female donor with multiple sclerosis, enrolled in a pregnancy study. The chain has TRBV5-1 and TRBJ2-1; TRBD2 matches at 13 bases. CDR3 sequence (DNA): TGCGCCAGCAGCCTAAGGACTAGCGGGGGTAATGAGCAGTTCTTC. Residues: CASSLRTSGGNEQFF.